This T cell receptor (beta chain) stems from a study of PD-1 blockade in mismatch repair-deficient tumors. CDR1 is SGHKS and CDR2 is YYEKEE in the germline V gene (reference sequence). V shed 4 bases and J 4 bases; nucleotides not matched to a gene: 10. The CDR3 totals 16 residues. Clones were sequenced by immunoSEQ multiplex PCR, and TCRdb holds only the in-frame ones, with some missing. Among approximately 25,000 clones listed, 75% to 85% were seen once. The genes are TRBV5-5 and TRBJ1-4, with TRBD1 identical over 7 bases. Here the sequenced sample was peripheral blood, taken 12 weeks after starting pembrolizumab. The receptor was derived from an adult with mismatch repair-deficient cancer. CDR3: CASSRPPGQLNEKLFF. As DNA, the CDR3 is TGTGCCAGCAGCCGCCCGCCGGGACAGCTTAATGAAAAACTGTTTTTT.